The 9 T cell receptor beta chains below come from one sample, sequenced in a study of T cell changes during pregnancy in multiple sclerosis (dated by TCRdb to about 2019). Library creation used the immunoSEQ multiplex PCR assay. In its TCRdb copy, this immuneACCESS table keeps in-frame sequences only and misses some clones. Where compared with another copy, unresolved V genes explain less than half of these, and the others have no known cause. This sample has roughly 60,000 clones in its table, and over 95% of those were observed once. The ten largest clones represent roughly 2.5% of the sample. The input for sequencing was CD8+ T cells from peripheral blood mononuclear cells, taken after pregnancy. The source of these receptors is a female donor with multiple sclerosis, enrolled in a pregnancy study.

This sequence joins TRBV5-4 and TRBJ1-2, with TRBD1 matching 8 bases. The CDR3 covers 14 residues. V shed 0 bases and J 4 bases; nucleotides not matched to a gene: 2. The germline CDR1 and CDR2 sequences are SGHNT and YYREEE (reference sequence). This CDR3 is CASSLGGTGYGYTF. As DNA, the CDR3 is TGTGCCAGCAGCTTGGGAGGGACAGGCTATGGCTACACCTTC.

CDR3 loop: CASSLVMGEASHEQYF. The CDR3, as DNA: TGCGCCAGCAGCTTGGTAATGGGGGAGGCGTCCCACGAGCAGTACTTC. This chain joins TRBV5-1 and TRBJ2-7; perhaps TRBD2 as D (6 bases). V was pared by 0 bases and J by 5 bases, with 18 bases between. This CDR3 spans 16 amino acids. The germline gives CDR1 SGHRS, CDR2 YFSETQ. Filled out from reference TRBV5-1 and TRBJ2-7, the complete variable domain reads KAGVTQTPRYLIKTRGQQVTLSCSPISGHRSVSWYQQTPGQGLQFLFEYFSETQRNKGNFPGRFSGRQFSNSRSEMNVSTLELGDSALYLCASSLVMGEASHEQYFGPGTRLTVT.

This chain connects TRBV5-1 to TRBJ2-5; the D is unclear. CDR1 and CDR2 from the germline V gene are SGHRS and YFSETQ. With 0 bases removed from V and 5 bases from J, the gap between germline ends came to 5 bases. The CDR3 has 12 residues. CDR3 in amino acids: CASSLVAETQYF. The CDR3 DNA reads as TGCGCCAGCAGCTTGGTAGCCGAGACCCAGTACTTC.

This clone was seen just once. The rearrangement joins TRBV5-3 to TRBJ2-1, with a tentative D call TRBD2 (5 bases). TRBV5-3 is an ORF, and what it does is uncertain. Trimming took off 4 bases at V and 3 bases at J, with 17 bases between the two ends. The CDR3 is made up of 16 amino acids. The CDR3 region has the DNA TGTGCCAGAAGCCATCCGAAGAGGGAATTCTACAATGAGCAGTTCTTC. This translates into CARSHPKREFYNEQFF.

The chain carries TRBV19 and TRBJ2-3; 12 bases are shared with TRBD2. This CDR3 is 16 amino acids long. V was pared by 8 bases and J by 3 bases, with 9 bases of the junction left unmatched. Germline CDR1 LNHDA, CDR2 SQIVND (reference sequence). DNA of the CDR3: TGTGCCAGTTCGGGCAGACTAGCGGGAGATACAGATACGCAGTATTTT. It is translated as CASSGRLAGDTDTQYF. The full variable domain, completed using reference TRBV19 and TRBJ2-3, is DGGITQSPKYLFRKEGQNVTLSCEQNLNHDAMYWYRQDPGQGLRLIYYSQIVNDFQKGDIAEGYSVSREKKESFPLTVTSAQKNPTAFYLCASSGRLAGDTDTQYFGPGTRLTVL.

The CDR3 reads CASSEWTSGAFF. Here the CDR3 DNA reads TGTGCCAGCAGTGAATGGACGAGCGGGGCTTTCTTT. The gene calls are TRBV6-1 and TRBJ1-1, with unresolved D. This CDR3 spans 12 amino acids. Trimming removed 2 bases at V and 11 bases at J, with 12 bases between. Germline CDR1 and CDR2: MNHNS and SASEGT.

The chain combines TRBV4-1 with TRBJ2-7, with D perhaps matching TRBD1 (6 bases). This CDR3 spans 15 amino acids. Germline CDR1 reads MGHRA; CDR2 reads YSYEKL. Trimming removed 4 bases from V and 6 bases from J, with 19 bases in between. For the CDR3, the DNA is TGCGCCAGCAGCCCCTACCCCACAGGGTTCCGCGAGCAGTACTTC. This gives the protein CASSPYPTGFREQYF.

This chain connects TRBV19 to TRBJ1-5, with a weak D call TRBD1 (6 bases). The CDR3 totals 17 residues. V was trimmed by 5 bases and J by 9 bases, leaving 26 bases between them. The germline V gene encodes CDR1 LNHDA and CDR2 SQIVND (reference sequence). The CDR3 DNA follows: TGTGCCAGTAGTCCTAACAGGGTGGATTGGACCGCAAGGCCCCAGCATTTT. This encodes CASSPNRVDWTARPQHF.

This clone was seen once. The genes are TRBV7-9 and TRBJ1-1; 10 nucleotides line up with TRBD1. V shed 5 bases and J 7 bases; nucleotides not matched to a gene: 10. The CDR3 runs to 15 residues. Germline V gene lookup returns CDR1 SEHNR and CDR2 FQNEAQ (reference sequence). CDR3: CASSRPGTGEDEAFF. The CDR3, as DNA: TGTGCCAGCAGCCGTCCCGGGACAGGGGAGGATGAAGCTTTCTTT.